The 9 T cell receptor beta chains presented below share a single source sample, sequenced in a study of CD8+CD57+ T cells in acquired aplastic anemia. Genomic DNA templated the TCR beta VDJ and CDR3 profiling. MiXCR, applied by TCRdb to the reads, yields one record per CDR3 protein. Of around 50,000 distinct CDR3 sequences in the sample, just over 55% were seen once. Patients sequenced had flow cytometry evidence of CD8+CD57+ cell expansion. The source material was sorted CD4+, CD8+, or CD8+CD57+ T cells (not recorded which) from PBMCs. The receptors shown here come from a human donor with aplastic anemia.

This clonotype has more than one count but fewer than ten. The chain uses TRBV10-3 and TRBJ1-4; TRBD1 is a possible D gene (6 bases). The V gene's germline CDR1 is ENHRY and CDR2 SYGVKD. V gave up 3 bases and J gave up 7 bases, with 12 bases separating them. The CDR3 is 14 amino acids. The CDR3 reads CAISDAGAGEKLFF. CDR3 bases: TGTGCCATCAGTGACGCAGGGGCTGGTGAAAAACTGTTTTTT.

This clonotype was recorded many times. The V gene is TRBV20-1, the J gene TRBJ2-3; D perhaps matches TRBD2 (7 bases). Trimming stripped 0 bases from V and 2 bases from J, with 15 bases between. Germline CDR1 DFQATT, CDR2 SNEGSKA (reference sequence). The CDR3 covers 16 residues. In nucleotides, the CDR3 is TGCAGTGCTAGAGATGCGGCGGGGGCGCACACAGATACGCAGTATTTT. Protein product: CSARDAAGAHTDTQYF.

This clonotype was counted once. The chain couples TRBV10-2 to TRBJ2-7; the D gene is possibly TRBD2 (5 bases). Per germline, CDR1 WSHSY and CDR2 SAAADI. V was trimmed by 7 bases and J by 1 base, leaving 17 bases between them. The CDR3 sequence is 15 residues long. CDR3 coding DNA: TGCGCCAGCACCTCCACAGAGGAGGCTTCCTACGAGCAGTACTTC. Translating it yields CASTSTEEASYEQYF.

This clonotype showed up just a few times. The chain is built from TRBV30 and TRBJ2-2; a possible D gene is TRBD1 (6 bases). V was trimmed by 5 bases and J by 4 bases, leaving 14 bases between them. The CDR3 covers 14 residues. Looked up from germline, CDR1 is GTSNPN and CDR2 is SVGIG (reference sequence). This CDR3 reads CAWEDSLFTGELFF. For the CDR3, the DNA is TGTGCCTGGGAGGACAGCCTTTTCACCGGGGAGCTGTTTTTT. Full variable domain (remainder filled in from reference TRBV30 and TRBJ2-2): SQTIHQWPATLVQPVGSPLSLECTVEGTSNPNLYWYRQAAGRGLQLLFYSVGIGQISSEVPQNLSASRPQDRQFILSSKKLLLSDSGFYLCAWEDSLFTGELFFGEGSRLTVL.

A single count supports this clonotype. V is TRBV19 and J is TRBJ1-3; D ambiguous. The CDR3 loop spans 15 amino acids. Trimming stripped 4 bases from V and 0 bases from J, with 10 bases between. CDR1 LNHDA and CDR2 SQIVND come from the germline V gene (reference sequence). CDR3 coding DNA: TGTGCCAGTAGTACACAACTGAGCTCTGGAAACACCATATATTTT. Its protein product is CASSTQLSSGNTIYF.

This chain connects TRBV25-1 to TRBJ2-7, with D tentatively TRBD1 (5 bases). The CDR3 totals 12 residues. Trimming pared 3 bases from V and 3 bases from J, leaving 6 bases between. CDR1 is MGHDK, CDR2 SYGVNS, per germline. Here the CDR3 DNA reads TGTGCCAGCAGTGACAGGGTCTACGAGCAGTACGTC. Translation: CASSDRVYEQYV.

The V gene is TRBV6-1, the J gene TRBJ2-7; a weak D match, TRBD1 (5 bases). Trimming left V 8 bases short and J 2 bases short, with 16 bases between. CDR1 and CDR2 from the germline V gene are MNHNS and SASEGT. There are 14 residues in the CDR3. The CDR3 coding sequence is TGTGCCAGCCAAGATAGGGGCCCAGCCTACGAGCAGTACTTC. This translates into CASQDRGPAYEQYF.

This chain links TRBV12-5 with TRBJ2-3; D not certain. From germline, CDR1 is LGHNT and CDR2 FRNRAP. Trimming cost V 0 bases and J 6 bases, with 7 bases left between them. The length of the CDR3 is 13 residues. The CDR3 bases are TGTGCTAGTGGTTTGGTACTCAGGGATACGCAGTATTTT. The encoded protein is CASGLVLRDTQYF. Based on the CDR3 plus reference TRBV12-5 and TRBJ2-3, the full variable domain is DARVTQTPRHKVTEMGQEVTMRCQPILGHNTVFWYRQTMMQGLELLAYFRNRAPLDDSGMPKDRFSAEMPDATLATLKIQPSEPRDSAVYFCASGLVLRDTQYFGPGTRLTVL.

This sequence joins TRBV25-1 and TRBJ1-5; D might be TRBD1 (5 bases). Germline V gene data show CDR1 as MGHDK and CDR2 as SYGVNS. The CDR3 loop spans 14 amino acids. The V end was cut by 1 base, the J end by 6 bases, with 10 bases between. CDR3 residues: CASSESGLAQPQHF. The CDR3 region has the DNA TGTGCCAGCAGTGAATCAGGGTTGGCTCAGCCCCAGCATTTT.